This T cell receptor beta chain derives from a study of precursors of human CD4 cytotoxic T cells (dated by TCRdb to 2016 to 2019). In the study overall: In total, about 15 donors contributed CD4+ memory subsets to the bulk TCR-seq analysis. TCR-seq analysis of roughly 15 donors yielded TCRalpha and TCRbeta chain sequences (table S7). Overall results and qualifications from the work: Expanded effector clonotypes accounted for a larger share of IL-7Rhigh TEMRA clonotypes than of TEM or TCM clonotypes. Compared with the TCM and TEM subsets, the IL-7Rhigh and IL-7R- TEMRA subsets had more restricted TCR repertoires, marked by lower diversity and more expanded clonotypes. The limitation that the direction of differentiation between precursor and effector cells cannot be definitively established by a human observational design was noted by the authors. Only about 95% of the 14 donors were included in some of the bulk TCR-seq comparisons, which suggests that not every subset was available for every donor.

Sequencing used an Illumina MiSeq. In the source study's methods: To quantify repertoire diversity, the Shannon-Wiener index was calculated using VDJtools. A TCRbeta clonotype counted as expanded if its clonotype frequency was 3 or higher. In-frame beta chains were kept once TCRdb had trimmed the public reads at Q25 with fastp and called clones with MiXCR. Records with the same CDR3 protein are collapsed into one entry carrying the most frequent genes and DNA. The V and J calls here are based on TCRdb, not the publication. The sample records about 510 distinct CDR3 sequences, approximately 15% of which are singletons. Around 19% of the sample lies in the top ten. Compared with the rest of its sample, this clonotype is large (0.1 to 1%). The target of this receptor is not known. Base qualities are missing; no much larger clone stands one base away. At the junction V is shortened by 6 bases and J by 0 bases; bases outside the gene matches: 6. The CDR1 and CDR2 encoded by the germline V gene are MDHEN and SYDVKM. The CDR3 starts with the cysteine, ends with the phenylalanine, and has 16 residues. The read is trimmed to its CDR3 DNA, 48 bases read in frame from base 1.

To test a precursor-effector relationship among CD4 cytotoxic T cells, bulk UMI-based TCR sequencing was performed on four sorted CD4+ memory subsets (TCM, TEM, IL-7Rhigh TEMRA, IL-7R- TEMRA). Cells were obtained from peripheral blood mononuclear cells isolated from human blood. This TCR came from a human donor in good health. In this chain, TRBV28 is recombined with TRBJ2-1; 9 bases in the junction line up with TRBD2. Specimen: memory CD4+ T cells from blood (PBMCs). The sequenced DNA is TGTGCCAGCAGGGGAAATAGCGGGAGCTCCTACAATGAGCAGTTCTTC. Its translation is CASRGNSGSSYNEQFF.